This entry features one T cell receptor (beta chain) sequence. No cognate antigen has been identified for it. Within one base of it there is no much larger clone, and no base qualities were kept. The sample is drawn from a study of graft-versus-host responses after intestinal transplantation (dated by TCRdb to about 2021). In terms of the full investigation: The transplants that recipients received were multivisceral, liver-intestinal, or isolated intestinal. Every recipient was given anti-thymocyte globulin induction, followed by about 3 years of maintenance tacrolimus and steroids. Graft-versus-host and host-versus-graft alloreactive T cell clones were tracked in the graft, circulation and bone marrow after intestinal transplantation using bulk TCR-beta CDR3 sequencing. To identify alloreactive clones, pre-transplant mixed lymphocyte reaction products were sequenced and then compared with unstimulated pre-transplant donor and recipient T cells. The cohort enrolled 24 intestinal transplant recipients, one of whom was a retransplant, and a few patients without pretransplant specimens were excluded. Donor T cell macrochimerism was defined as a peak of at least 4% donor T cells among recipient peripheral blood mononuclear cells. Instead of going to the commercial service, samples from a few later patients were sequenced in-house on an Illumina MiSeq and processed with MiXCR. The paper as a whole reports these results and caveats: Early after transplant, peak levels of circulating GvH clones were associated with declines in HvG clones. GvH clones were detected in recipient bone marrow, and some of these GvH clones were observed earlier in ileal mucosa or blood, consistent with an intestinal mucosal origin. High GvH to HvG T cell clonal ratios were observed in the allografts of patients with donor T cell macrochimerism. The conclusions were limited by the relatively low number and heterogeneity of the intestinal transplant patients.

The meaning of the sample's time point label: cells obtained before transplantation from donor or recipient. CD3+CD4+ and CD3+CD8+ populations were FACS-sorted from unstimulated pre-transplant donor and recipient cells taken from spleen or lymph nodes. Libraries came from the immunoSEQ multiplex PCR assay. For most patients, genomic DNA was isolated with the Qiagen DNeasy Blood and Tissue Kit and sent frozen to Adaptive Biotechnologies for TCR sequencing. Adaptive Biotechnologies carried out high-throughput TCR-beta CDR3 sequencing of genomic DNA for most patients. In the original analysis: TCR sequencing data for roughly 20 patients were retrieved from Adaptive's ImmunoSEQ software; a few other patients were processed with MiXCR and VDJtools. To correct CD4 versus CD8 sorting errors, any sequence found in both subsets at a frequency ratio below 5:1 was removed. CDR3 nucleotide sequences shared by donor and recipient were removed because the origin of these sequences could not be assigned. To be classed as alloreactive, a clone needed at least 2-fold expansion over unstimulated cells and a minimum CFSE-low frequency of 0.002% (template counts) or 0.001% (read counts). Clones were considered mappable if detected in sequenced pre-transplant spleen, lymph node, or MLR CFSE-low populations of the donor or recipient. The cumulative frequency of alloreactive clones was calculated as a percentage of all sequences, weighted by copy number. TCRdb provides this immuneACCESS table in a form limited to in-frame rearrangements. Some clones are lacking; in checked studies, under half of them reflect an unresolved V gene, and why the rest are absent is not known. V, J and clone size are those of that table, while D and trimming were read from the DNA. This sample comprises under 150,000 clones, 90% of them detected only once. The leading ten clones occupy over 0.15% of the sample.

Source: unstimulated CD4+ T cells sorted from spleen or lymph node cells, taken before intestinal transplant. The clonotype originates from a human donor who received an intestinal transplant.

The CDR3 loop reads CASSFWRGQGQGYTF. The DNA sequence is TGCGCCAGCAGCTTCTGGAGAGGACAGGGGCAGGGCTACACCTTC. The V and J genes are TRBV5-1 and TRBJ1-2; a stretch of 9 junction bases matches TRBD1. V is pruned by 2 bases and J by 8 bases, leaving 10 bases of the junction without a gene match. The germline V gene supplies CDR1 SGHRS and CDR2 YFSETQ. From the cysteine up to the phenylalanine, the CDR3 has a length of 15 residues. The retained sequence is limited to the CDR3, 45 bases, with the frame set at the first base.